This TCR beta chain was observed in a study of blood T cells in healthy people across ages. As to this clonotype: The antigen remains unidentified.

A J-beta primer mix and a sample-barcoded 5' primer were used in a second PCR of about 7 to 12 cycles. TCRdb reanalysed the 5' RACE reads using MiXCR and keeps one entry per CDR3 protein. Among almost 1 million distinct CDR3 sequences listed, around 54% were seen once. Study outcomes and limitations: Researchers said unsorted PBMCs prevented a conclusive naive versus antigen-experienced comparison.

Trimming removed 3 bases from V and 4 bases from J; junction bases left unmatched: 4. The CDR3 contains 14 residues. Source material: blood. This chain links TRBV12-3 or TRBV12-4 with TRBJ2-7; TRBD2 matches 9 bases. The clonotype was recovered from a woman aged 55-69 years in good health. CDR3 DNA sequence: TGTGCCAGCAGTTTCCGCGGGAGGGGGTACGAGCAGTACTTC. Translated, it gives CASSFRGRGYEQYF.